The rows below give T cell receptor beta chains drawn from one sample of a study of cytomegalovirus exposure and HLA in healthy donors. Some clones are missing from TCRdb's copy, which holds only in-frame ones; the method was immunoSEQ multiplex PCR. The table lists under 150,000 clones, about four fifths of them singletons, with around 4.4% in the top ten. The sample was PBMCs. These receptors were taken from a man between 25 and 39 years old in good health and CMV-seropositive. CDR3s include the opening cysteine and the closing phenylalanine or tryptophan. A D gene is named only where the DNA matches it firmly. The listing skips clone size in some rows; elsewhere it reads once, few, many or a size class.

cdr3_aa cdr3_nt d_call j_call v_call clone_size
CASRYRGRGQPQHF TGTGCAAGTCGTTACAGGGGAAGGGGTCAGCCCCAGCATTTT NA TRBJ1-5 TRBV12-2 NA
CASSLDRGSTDTQYF TGTGCCAGCAGCTTAGACAGGGGGTCCACAGATACGCAGTATTTT TRBD1 TRBJ2-3 TRBV7-3 NA
CASSGMFWREEPSTDTQYF TGTGCCAGCAGTGGTATGTTCTGGCGGGAGGAGCCTAGCACAGATACGCAGTATTTT TRBD2 TRBJ2-3 TRBV6-4 NA
CASSLWGSGRYSSTDTQYF TGTGCCAGCAGTCTTTGGGGAAGCGGGAGGTATTCTAGCACAGATACGCAGTATTTT TRBD2 TRBJ2-3 TRBV7-3 NA
CASSLLGQGEGEGYTF TGTGCCAGCAGTTTATTAGGACAGGGCGAAGGTGAGGGCTACACCTTC TRBD1 TRBJ1-2 TRBV28 NA
CASSDSEAAPRYGYTF TGTGCCAGCAGTGACTCAGAGGCGGCGCCACGCTATGGCTACACCTTC NA TRBJ1-2 TRBV6-4 NA
CASSEGLGRGYGYTF TGTGCCAGCAGCGAGGGCCTTGGGAGGGGATATGGCTACACCTTC NA TRBJ1-2 TRBV9 NA
CASSVGGSREQYF TGTGCCAGCAGCGTAGGTGGGAGTCGCGAGCAGTACTTC NA TRBJ2-7 TRBV9 NA
CASSTSWDTQYF TGTGCCAGCAGCACGAGCTGGGATACGCAGTATTTT NA TRBJ2-3 TRBV5-6 NA
CASSGPLGLGRTDTQYF TGTGCCAGTAGTGGCCCGCTTGGACTAGGCCGCACAGATACGCAGTATTTT TRBD2 TRBJ2-3 TRBV19 NA
CASSVEGQGAREQYF TGTGCCAGCAGCGTAGAGGGACAGGGGGCGCGGGAGCAGTACTTC TRBD1 TRBJ2-7 TRBV9 few
CASSPRLAGGRGTQYF TGTGCCAGCAGCCCACGACTAGCGGGGGGCCGCGGGACCCAGTACTTC TRBD2 TRBJ2-5 TRBV7-2 NA
CASSDSGRGDEQFF TGTGCCAGCAGTGACTCCGGGAGAGGCGATGAGCAGTTCTTC NA TRBJ2-1 TRBV6-1 NA
CASSPPFAPSYNEQFF TGTGCCAGCAGCCCGCCTTTTGCGCCCTCCTACAATGAGCAGTTCTTC NA TRBJ2-1 TRBV7-2 NA
CASSQDLASGGDTQYF TGCGCCAGCAGCCAAGATTTGGCTAGCGGGGGGGATACGCAGTATTTT TRBD2 TRBJ2-3 TRBV4-3 NA
CASSPQGAASGRGQETQYF TGTGCCAGCAGCCCCCAGGGGGCGGCTAGCGGGAGGGGCCAAGAGACCCAGTACTTC TRBD2 TRBJ2-5 TRBV11-1 NA
CASSVGAGAVTGELFF TGTGCCAGCAGCGTAGGGGCGGGGGCTGTTACCGGGGAGCTGTTTTTT NA TRBJ2-2 TRBV9 NA
CASSYSPEGTYEQYF TGTGCCAGCAGTTACTCGCCCGAGGGCACCTACGAGCAGTACTTC NA TRBJ2-7 TRBV6-5 few
CASSYSGQGPVEQYF TGTGCCAGCAGTTACTCAGGGCAGGGCCCCGTCGAGCAGTACTTC NA TRBJ2-7 TRBV6-5 NA
CASSPLPIYSSGRNEQFF TGTGCCAGCAGCCCCCTTCCAATTTATTCTAGCGGTCGCAATGAGCAGTTCTTC TRBD2 TRBJ2-1 TRBV14 NA
CASSQEQGANYGYTF TGTGCCAGCAGCCAAGAGCAGGGGGCTAACTATGGCTACACCTTC TRBD1 TRBJ1-2 TRBV4-2 NA
CASSHSGSSYEQYF TGCGCCAGCAGTCATAGCGGGAGCTCCTACGAGCAGTACTTC TRBD2 TRBJ2-7 TRBV5-1 NA
CAYTLNRVWVYEQFF TGTGCCTATACTTTAAACAGGGTTTGGGTGTATGAGCAGTTCTTC NA TRBJ2-1 TRBV30 once
CAWSVGQKNSPLHF TGTGCCTGGAGTGTCGGACAGAAGAATTCACCCCTCCACTTT NA TRBJ1-6 TRBV30 NA
CASSFFGGRGDTQYF TGTGCCAGCAGCTTCTTTGGGGGCCGGGGAGATACGCAGTATTTT NA TRBJ2-3 TRBV5-4 NA
CASRLGQVSSYEQYF TGCGCCAGCAGATTGGGACAGGTGTCCTCCTACGAGCAGTACTTC TRBD1 TRBJ2-7 TRBV5-1 NA
CASSWEGVTEAFF TGCGCCAGCAGCTGGGAGGGGGTCACTGAAGCTTTCTTT NA TRBJ1-1 TRBV5-1 NA
CSVAGPGANVLTF TGCAGCGTTGCAGGGCCTGGGGCCAACGTCCTGACTTTC NA TRBJ2-6 TRBV29-1 few
CSSSTGPQPQHF TGTTCCAGCAGCACCGGTCCTCAGCCCCAGCATTTT NA TRBJ1-5 TRBV7-9 NA
CASSKVETGKNEQYF TGTGCCAGCAGTAAAGTTGAGACAGGGAAAAACGAGCAGTACTTC TRBD1 TRBJ2-7 TRBV6-1 few
CASRQASSGNTIYF TGTGCCAGCCGACAGGCGTCCTCTGGAAACACCATATATTTT NA TRBJ1-3 TRBV7-2 NA
CASSRGQSSNQPQHF TGTGCCAGCAGCCGCGGACAGTCTAGCAATCAGCCCCAGCATTTT NA TRBJ1-5 TRBV5-6 NA
CASSLIRGPNQPQHF TGTGCCAGTAGCCTGATCCGGGGTCCCAATCAGCCCCAGCATTTT NA TRBJ1-5 TRBV19 NA
CASSVEPSGRITDTQYF TGTGCCAGCAGCGTAGAGCCCAGCGGGAGGATCACAGATACGCAGTATTTT TRBD2 TRBJ2-3 TRBV9 NA
CASTKSTGVAGELFF TGTGCCAGTACCAAAAGCACAGGGGTTGCCGGGGAGCTGTTTTTT TRBD1 TRBJ2-2 TRBV19 few
CASSLRTGGLYEQYF TGTGCCAGCAGCCTACGGACAGGGGGCTTGTACGAGCAGTACTTC TRBD1 TRBJ2-7 TRBV7-2 once
CASSLGTPQGYEQYF TGTGCCAGCAGTTTAGGTACCCCACAGGGGTACGAGCAGTACTTC TRBD1 TRBJ2-7 TRBV27 once
CASSQDQRQGADEQYF TGTGCCAGCAGCCAAGACCAACGGCAGGGGGCGGACGAGCAGTACTTC TRBD1 TRBJ2-7 TRBV4-2 NA
CASSLGQNTEAFF TGTGCCAGCAGCCTCGGACAGAACACTGAAGCTTTCTTT NA TRBJ1-1 TRBV6-1 NA
CASSHPTGNQPQHF TGTGCCAGCAGTCATCCCACAGGGAATCAGCCCCAGCATTTT NA TRBJ1-5 TRBV6-6 NA
CASSLQLDYGYTF TGTGCCAGCAGCTTGCAGTTGGACTATGGCTACACCTTC NA TRBJ1-2 TRBV5-5 NA
CASSFAGADGYTF TGTGCCAGCAGCTTTGCTGGGGCTGATGGCTACACCTTC NA TRBJ1-2 TRBV5-4 few
CASSTTSPGELFF TGTGCCAGCAGTACTACTAGCCCCGGGGAGCTGTTTTTT NA TRBJ2-2 TRBV2 once
CASSLQARDNEQFF TGCGCCAGCAGCTTGCAGGCCCGAGACAATGAGCAGTTCTTC NA TRBJ2-1 TRBV5-1 NA
CASSQRPTAGGGNQPQHF TGTGCCAGCAGCCAAAGGCCGACCGCCGGGGGTGGCAATCAGCCCCAGCATTTT NA TRBJ1-5 TRBV4-2 NA
CASSVLSTNTGELFF TGTGCCAGCAGCGTACTTAGTACGAACACCGGGGAGCTGTTTTTT NA TRBJ2-2 TRBV9 NA
CASSTVLRGYTGELFF TGTGCCAGCAGCACCGTCCTCAGGGGTTACACCGGGGAGCTGTTTTTT NA TRBJ2-2 TRBV5-5 NA
CASSQSPTGAKETQYF TGCGCCAGCAGTCAATCTCCGACAGGGGCCAAAGAGACCCAGTACTTC TRBD1 TRBJ2-5 TRBV23-1 NA
CASTYRYNQPQHF TGTGCCAGTACGTATAGATACAATCAGCCCCAGCATTTT NA TRBJ1-5 TRBV19 NA
CASSLGQYGNQPQHF TGTGCCAGCAGTTTAGGCCAGTATGGCAATCAGCCCCAGCATTTT NA TRBJ1-5 TRBV27 few
CASSLGQVYSEQFF TGCGCCAGCAGCTTGGGACAGGTTTACAGTGAGCAGTTCTTC NA TRBJ2-1 TRBV5-1 NA
CASSLYSGRVQKTQYF TGTGCCAGCAGCTTATATAGCGGGAGGGTCCAGAAGACCCAGTACTTC TRBD2 TRBJ2-5 TRBV7-2 once
CASSIYDNYGYTF TGTGCCAGTAGTATCTACGATAACTATGGCTACACCTTC NA TRBJ1-2 TRBV19 NA
CASSLGAVTDTQYF TGTGCCAGCAGCTTAGGTGCGGTAACAGATACGCAGTATTTT NA TRBJ2-3 TRBV7-6 NA
CASSLVAGGTGELFF TGTGCCAGCAGCTTAGTTGCGGGAGGCACCGGGGAGCTGTTTTTT TRBD2 TRBJ2-2 TRBV11-2 NA